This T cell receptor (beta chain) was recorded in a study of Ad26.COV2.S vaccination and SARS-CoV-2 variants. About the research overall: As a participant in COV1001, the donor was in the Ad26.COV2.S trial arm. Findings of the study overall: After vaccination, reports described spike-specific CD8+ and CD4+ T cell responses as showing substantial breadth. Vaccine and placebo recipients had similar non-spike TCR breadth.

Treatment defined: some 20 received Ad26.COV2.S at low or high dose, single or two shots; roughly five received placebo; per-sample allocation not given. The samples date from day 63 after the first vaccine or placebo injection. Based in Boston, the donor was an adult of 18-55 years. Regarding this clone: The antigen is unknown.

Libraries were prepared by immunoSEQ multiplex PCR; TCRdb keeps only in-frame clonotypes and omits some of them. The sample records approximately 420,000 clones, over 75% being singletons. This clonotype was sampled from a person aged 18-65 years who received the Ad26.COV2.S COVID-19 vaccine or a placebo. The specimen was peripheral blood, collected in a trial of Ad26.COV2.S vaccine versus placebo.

The CDR3 spells CASSGETRYNSPLHF. In DNA form, the CDR3 reads TGTGCCAGCAGCGGGGAGACACGCTATAATTCACCCCTCCACTTT. The gene calls are TRBV6-5 and TRBJ1-6; no definite D call. This CDR3 has 15 amino acids. Germline V gene sequence: CDR1 MNHEY, CDR2 SVGAGI. The germline V and J ends were trimmed by 6 bases and 3 bases, with 12 bases remaining between them.